This record covers a single TCR beta chain. The antigen is not known. The sample belongs to a study of shared clonotypes between healthy human individuals. Findings of the study overall: Clonotype sharing across a handful of donors was observed for roughly 5% of naive CD4 clonotypes. Estimated clonotype richness was generally higher in naive than memory subsets.

Repertoires were generated with immunoSEQ multiplex PCR, while TCRdb's copy carries only in-frame clones and drops some. The sample includes about 600,000 clones, roughly 97% of them seen just once. The V gene lost 2 bases and the J gene lost 5 bases, with 8 bases spanning the gap. This CDR3 has 13 residues. From germline, CDR1 is SNHLY and CDR2 FYNNEI. The TCR comes from a woman younger than 45 in good health. Sequencing input: naive CD4+ T cells sorted from blood. Specified subset: CD45RA+ positively selected. This chain joins TRBV2 and TRBJ2-3; TRBD2 is a possible D gene (5 bases). The CDR3 reads CASSESREDTQYF. DNA of the CDR3: TGTGCCAGCAGTGAATCCCGGGAAGATACGCAGTATTTT.